This T cell receptor (beta chain) originates from a study of cytotoxic CD8 clonotypes in ibrutinib-treated CLL. This clone was picked up one time. The protocol was immunoSEQ multiplex PCR, while the TCRdb copy is restricted to in-frame clones and leaves out a portion. The sample includes about 130,000 clones, 80% to 90% of them seen just once. The ends lost 6 bases at V and 2 bases at J; junction bases unmatched: 4. The CDR3 is 14 amino acids. Per the germline V gene, CDR1 is SNHLY and CDR2 is FYNNEI. The chain is built from TRBV2 and TRBJ1-2; 9 bases fit TRBD1. Here the sequenced sample was PBMCs, taken after 24 months of ibrutinib treatment. This clonotype originated in a human donor with chronic lymphocytic leukemia. CDR3 in amino acids: CASSSDRGNYGYTF. The CDR3 DNA is TGTGCCAGCAGCTCGGACAGGGGAAACTATGGCTACACCTTC.